Shown below are 26 T cell receptor beta chains from a single sample sequenced in a study of cytomegalovirus exposure and HLA in healthy donors. The primer mix had 60 Vbeta and 13 Jbeta primers. Profiled with immunoSEQ multiplex PCR; TCRdb holds only in-frame clones, not every one. The data contain around 140,000 clones, 80% to 85% of them singletons. The sequenced sample consisted of PBMCs. The receptors here all came from a woman in her fifties or sixties in good health and CMV-seropositive.

V is TRBV7-9 and J is TRBJ2-6; 7 bases align to TRBD1. The junction had 3 bases not matched to a gene; V was cut back by 5 bases and J by 2 bases. CDR3 length equals 15 residues. The germline CDR1 and CDR2 sequences are SEHNR and FQNEAQ (reference sequence). CDR3 nucleotide sequence: TGTGCCAGCAGCCACACAGGGGCTGGGGCCAACGTCCTGACTTTC. This codes for CASSHTGAGANVLTF.

V is TRBV7-2 and J is TRBJ2-3, with unresolved D. Germline V CDR1 and CDR2: SGHTA, FQGNSA. The CDR3 loop spans 13 amino acids. V gave up 5 bases and J gave up 1 base, with 7 bases separating them. CDR3 sequence (DNA): TGTGCCAGCAGCCAGGCAGGCACAGATACGCAGTATTTT. Protein: CASSQAGTDTQYF.

Only one count was recorded for this clone. The rearrangement uses TRBV11-1 and TRBJ1-1; D is unclear. Trimming shortened V by 5 bases and J by 0 bases, and 10 bases separated the two germline ends. This CDR3 has 14 residues. Germline CDR1 reads SGHAT; CDR2 reads FQDESV (reference sequence). DNA for the CDR3: TGTGCCAGCAGCGGTGGCAGGCTGAACACTGAAGCTTTCTTT. Protein product: CASSGGRLNTEAFF. The full variable domain, with the rest looked up from reference TRBV11-1 and TRBJ1-1, is EAEVAQSPRYKITEKSQAVAFWCDPISGHATLYWYRQILGQGPELLVQFQDESVVDDSQLPKDRFSAERLKGVDSTLKIQPAELGDSAMYLCASSGGRLNTEAFFGQGTRLTVV.

This clone was recorded a few times. V and J are TRBV2 and TRBJ1-5; tentative D call: TRBD1 (6 bases). The CDR3 totals 13 residues. CDR1 is SNHLY and CDR2 is FYNNEI in the germline V gene. V was trimmed by 8 bases and J by 4 bases, leaving 12 bases between them. CDR3 loop: CASLGGLNQPQHF. For the CDR3, the DNA is TGTGCCAGCTTGGGGGGGCTGAATCAGCCCCAGCATTTT.

The CDR3 is CASSEYRGTDYGYTF. DNA for the CDR3: TGCGCCAGCAGTGAGTACAGGGGGACAGACTATGGCTACACCTTC. The chain carries TRBV10-2 and TRBJ1-2; 8 positions agree with TRBD1. Germline V CDR1 and CDR2: WSHSY, SAAADI. V lost 1 base and J lost 3; bases outside the gene matches: 4. The CDR3 runs 15 residues.

J is TRBJ2-7 and V is TRBV7-2; D is ambiguous. The CDR3 covers 15 residues. Deletions cut 1 base from V and 2 bases from J, with 12 bases between. Germline assignment: CDR1 SGHTA and CDR2 FQGNSA. The CDR3 is CASSLDPGTTYEQYF. The CDR3 nucleotides are TGTGCCAGCAGCTTAGATCCAGGAACCACCTACGAGCAGTACTTC.

This chain connects TRBV7-8 to TRBJ2-2; D is undetermined. Trimming left V 0 bases short and J 5 bases short, with 4 bases between. The CDR3 consists of 13 residues. From germline, CDR1 is SGHVS and CDR2 FQNEAQ. The CDR3 loop reads CASSLALTGELFF. The CDR3 nucleotides read TGTGCCAGCAGCTTAGCCCTTACCGGGGAGCTGTTTTTT. The full variable domain, completed using reference TRBV7-8 and TRBJ2-2, is GAGVSQSPRYKVAKRGQDVALRCDPISGHVSLFWYQQALGQGPEFLTYFQNEAQLDKSGLPSDRFFAERPEGSVSTLKIQRTQQEDSAVYLCASSLALTGELFFGEGSRLTVL.

This clone was seen only a few times. Distinct nucleotide sequences in the sample also encode this CDR3. The rearrangement links TRBV10-2 to TRBJ2-5; 12 bases agree with TRBD2. Looked up from germline, CDR1 is WSHSY and CDR2 is SAAADI. The V gene end was trimmed by 5 bases and the J gene end by 7 bases; junction bases not matched to a gene: 11. This CDR3 spans 16 amino acids. CDR3 amino acids: CASSWTSGELRGTQYF. CDR3 coding DNA: TGCGCCAGCAGTTGGACTAGCGGGGAACTAAGGGGGACCCAGTACTTC.

The V and J genes are TRBV6-6 and TRBJ1-1; 7 bases match TRBD1. The CDR3 loop spans 14 amino acids. V was pared by 2 bases and J by 11 bases, with 11 bases of the junction left unmatched. From germline, CDR1 is MNHNY and CDR2 SVGAGI (reference sequence). CDR3 amino acids: CASSYPDREDWAFF. CDR3 nucleotides: TGTGCCAGCAGTTACCCAGACAGGGAAGATTGGGCTTTCTTT.

This rearrangement joins TRBV7-9 to TRBJ1-2; D unresolved. CDR1 is SEHNR and CDR2 is FQNEAQ in the germline V gene (reference sequence). This CDR3 region has 16 residues. Trimming stripped 1 base from V and 0 bases from J, with 12 bases between. CDR3 in DNA: TGTGCCAGCAGCTTAGGGGCTCGATCCGCTAACTATGGCTACACCTTC. Translation: CASSLGARSANYGYTF.

This rearrangement joins TRBV25-1 to TRBJ2-5; 9 positions match TRBD2. The closer fit of TRBJ2-7 to the DNA end suggests the J call may be wrong. Germline CDR1 is MGHDK and CDR2 is SYGVNS. The CDR3 sequence is 16 residues long. As DNA, the CDR3 is TGTGCCAGCAGTGACCCTAGCGGGGCAGCGTCCTACGAGCAGTACTTC. It yields the protein CASSDPSGAASYEQYF.

The rearrangement uses TRBV14 and TRBJ2-7; a weak D match, TRBD1 (5 bases). The V gene's germline CDR1 is SGHDN and CDR2 FVKESK. The CDR3 is made up of 15 amino acids. V lost 2 bases and J lost 6, with 17 bases in between. CDR3 amino acids: CASSQISGPPSEQYF. The CDR3 DNA sequence: TGTGCCAGCAGCCAAATCTCAGGGCCCCCATCCGAGCAGTACTTC. Filled out from reference TRBV14 and TRBJ2-7, the complete variable domain reads EAGVTQFPSHSVIEKGQTVTLRCDPISGHDNLYWYRRVMGKEIKFLLHFVKESKQDESGMPNNRFLAERTGGTYSTLKVQPAELEDSGVYFCASSQISGPPSEQYFGPGTRLTVT.

J is TRBJ1-1 and V is TRBV7-3; D not certain. Germline CDR1 SGHTA, CDR2 FQGTGA. This CDR3 has 14 residues. V gave up 1 base and J gave up 2 bases, with 8 bases separating them. CDR3 sequence reads: CASSLMAGNTEAFF. In DNA form, the CDR3 reads TGTGCCAGCAGCTTAATGGCAGGAAACACTGAAGCTTTCTTT.

This chain links TRBV7-2 with TRBJ2-5; no firm D call. The V and J ends lost 4 bases and 4 bases respectively, with 7 bases between them. Looked up from germline, CDR1 is SGHTA and CDR2 is FQGNSA. The CDR3 runs to 12 residues. The DNA for the CDR3 is TGTGCCAGCAGCTCCTTCCGAGAGACCCAGTACTTC. It specifies CASSSFRETQYF.

The gene calls are TRBV5-1 and TRBJ2-7, with TRBD1 matching over 7 bases. The length of the CDR3 is 14 residues. The trim removed 4 bases at V and 0 bases at J, leaving 4 bases unmatched. Germline-derived CDR1 and CDR2 are SGHRS and YFSETQ. The CDR3 bases are TGCGCCAGCAGCATGGACAGGAACTCCTACGAGCAGTACTTC. Protein: CASSMDRNSYEQYF. The full variable domain, rest sourced from reference TRBV5-1 and TRBJ2-7, is KAGVTQTPRYLIKTRGQQVTLSCSPISGHRSVSWYQQTPGQGLQFLFEYFSETQRNKGNFPGRFSGRQFSNSRSEMNVSTLELGDSALYLCASSMDRNSYEQYFGPGTRLTVT.

The chain links TRBV7-9 to TRBJ1-3, with 7 bases identical to TRBD1. The CDR3 consists of 15 residues. CDR1 and CDR2 from the germline V gene are SEHNR and FQNEAQ (reference sequence). With V trimmed by 5 bases and J by 1 base, 5 bases remained unmatched. CDR3 protein: CASSRDSRSGNTIYF. CDR3 coding DNA: TGTGCCAGCAGCCGGGACAGCCGTTCTGGAAACACCATATATTTT.

This sequence joins TRBV5-8 and TRBJ1-4; possibly TRBD1 for D (5 bases). Trimming took 6 bases from V and 8 from J, leaving 23 bases between them. Germline CDR1 reads SGHTS; CDR2 reads YDEGEE. The CDR3 length is 16 residues. DNA of the CDR3: TGTGCCAGCATCCGGGTACAGGTTTGGGCTGAAGAAAAACTGTTTTTT. It translates to CASIRVQVWAEEKLFF. The full variable domain, its missing parts supplied by reference TRBV5-8 and TRBJ1-4, is EAGVTQSPTHLIKTRGQQATLRCSPISGHTSVYWYQQALGLGLQFLLWYDEGEERNRGNFPPRFSGRQFPNYSSELNVNALELEDSALYLCASIRVQVWAEEKLFFGSGTQLSVL.

The rearrangement links TRBV11-2 to TRBJ2-1; 9 positions agree with TRBD1. CDR1 is SGHAT and CDR2 is FQNNGV in the germline V gene. Trimming at V came to 1 base and at J to 4 bases, leaving 5 bases not matched to a gene. The CDR3 extends over 16 amino acids. The CDR3 DNA reads TGTGCCAGCAGCTTAGTAGGTGGACAGGGGTACAATGAGCAGTTCTTC. Its translation is CASSLVGGQGYNEQFF. Full variable domain (missing parts from reference TRBV11-2 and TRBJ2-1): EAGVAQSPRYKIIEKRQSVAFWCNPISGHATLYWYQQILGQGPKLLIQFQNNGVVDDSQLPKDRFSAERLKGVDSTLKIQPAKLEDSAVYLCASSLVGGQGYNEQFFGPGTRLTVL.

The chain combines TRBV18 with TRBJ2-2; D might be TRBD2 (5 bases). The germline V gene has CDR1 KGHSH and CDR2 LQKENI. Between the trimmed V and J ends, which lost 3 bases and 2 bases, there was a span of 16 bases. The CDR3 has 17 amino acids. The CDR3 is CASSPTSGYANTGELFF. The CDR3, as DNA: TGTGCCAGCTCACCGACATCGGGGTACGCCAACACCGGGGAGCTGTTTTTT.

The V and J genes are TRBV18 and TRBJ1-5; unclear D gene. Germline CDR1 and CDR2: KGHSH and LQKENI. V lost 3 bases and J 1 base, leaving 16 bases between the germline ends. The CDR3 covers 17 residues. Here the CDR3 reads CASSPDGDPWSNQPQHF. CDR3 nucleotide sequence: TGTGCCAGCTCACCCGATGGAGACCCTTGGAGCAATCAGCCCCAGCATTTT.

About this clone: Other DNA sequences in the sample encode the same CDR3. The V gene is TRBV4-1, the J gene TRBJ2-2; 7 bases fit TRBD2. The CDR3 totals 15 residues. The V gene's germline CDR1 is MGHRA and CDR2 YSYEKL. V gave up 4 bases and J gave up 4 bases; unmatched junction bases: 6. This chain's CDR3 is CASSPLGGGTGELFF. The CDR3 DNA reads TGCGCCAGCAGCCCCTTGGGCGGGGGCACCGGGGAGCTGTTTTTT.

This clone was seen more than once but under ten times. The junction departs from germline at one end; a sequencing error may be responsible. J is TRBJ2-1 and V is TRBV7-7; unclear D gene. The germline V gene has CDR1 SSHAT and CDR2 FNYEAQ (reference sequence). This CDR3 contains 13 residues. The CDR3 DNA follows: TGTGCTAGCAGCTTACTTGAGGACAATGAGCAGTTCTTC. It is translated as CASSLLEDNEQFF.

J is TRBJ2-7 and V is TRBV7-9; 9 bases fit TRBD1. The CDR3 extends over 14 amino acids. In germline, CDR1 is SEHNR, CDR2 FQNEAQ (reference sequence). The V segment lost 5 bases and the J segment 5 bases; nucleotides outside the gene matches: 7. The CDR3 loop reads CASSPGTGRHEQYF. CDR3 in DNA: TGTGCCAGCAGCCCCGGGACAGGGCGTCACGAGCAGTACTTC. The variable domain in full, with the rest retrieved from reference TRBV7-9 and TRBJ2-7, is DTGVSQNPRHKITKRGQNVTFRCDPISEHNRLYWYRQTLGQGPEFLTYFQNEAQLEKSRLLSDRFSAERPKGSFSTLEIQRTEQGDSAMYLCASSPGTGRHEQYFGPGTRLTVT.

The rearrangement joins TRBV4-1 to TRBJ2-3; D remains ambiguous. The V end lost 1 base, the J end lost 0 bases, and 14 bases lay between the germline ends. There are 17 residues in the CDR3. Germline CDR1 reads MGHRA; CDR2 reads YSYEKL. The CDR3 DNA sequence: TGCGCCAGCAGCCAAGGGGCCAGATTTGCTAGCACAGATACGCAGTATTTT. Its translation: CASSQGARFASTDTQYF.

The table lists this clone with a count of one. The chain is built from TRBV4-3 and TRBJ2-7; D is perhaps TRBD2 (5 bases). The ends were cut back, 6 bases at V and 2 bases at J, with 11 bases in the middle. The V gene's germline CDR1 is LGHNA and CDR2 YSLEER. The CDR3 extends over 13 amino acids. DNA of the CDR3: TGCGCCAGCAGGATGAGGGTAGCCTACGAGCAGTACTTC. Its translation: CASRMRVAYEQYF.

This chain uses TRBV9 with TRBJ2-2, with D tentatively TRBD2 (7 bases). This CDR3 is 15 amino acids long. Germline CDR1 is SGDLS and CDR2 is YYNGEE. V gave up 1 base and J gave up 7 bases, with 14 bases separating them. The DNA of the CDR3 is TGTGCCAGCAGCGTACTCGGGGGGCGGAACGGGGAGCTGTTTTTT. This sequence encodes CASSVLGGRNGELFF.